These 30 T cell receptor beta chains were sequenced from one sample in a study of PD-1 blockade in classical Hodgkin lymphoma. Time point: cycle 4 day 1 (C4D1), after 5 to 7 weeks of nivolumab. Every patient had relapsed following autologous stem cell transplantation, and cohorts differed in brentuximab vedotin exposure. Clones were read by immunoSEQ multiplex PCR, and TCRdb kept only the in-frame ones, dropping some. The sample includes 43,000 or so clones, around 80% of them seen just once. Sequenced material: peripheral blood mononuclear cells (PBMCs), taken before the fourth cycle of nivolumab. Receptors were obtained from a human donor with classical Hodgkin lymphoma.

In its sample, this clone was seen once. This chain connects TRBV7-3 to TRBJ1-1; D gene ambiguous. CDR3 length: 13 residues. CDR1 and CDR2 from the germline V gene are SGHTA and FQGTGA. V was trimmed by 0 bases and J by 8 bases, leaving 10 bases between them. In DNA, the CDR3 is TGTGCCAGCAGCTTAACCACGGGCACGGAAGCTTTCTTT. It translates to CASSLTTGTEAFF.

V gene TRBV25-1 combines with J gene TRBJ2-5; tentative D call: TRBD2 (5 bases). The CDR3 is 14 residues long. Germline V gene lookup returns CDR1 MGHDK and CDR2 SYGVNS. Trimming removed 6 bases at V and 2 bases at J, with 13 bases between. CDR3 bases: TGTGCCAGCAGGGGAGCGGTGGGACAAGAGACCCAGTACTTC. This codes for CASRGAVGQETQYF.

The CDR3 loop is CASSMTVSPYNEQFF. CDR3 DNA: TGTGCCAGTAGTATGACAGTTTCTCCCTACAATGAGCAGTTCTTC. The rearrangement uses TRBV19 and TRBJ2-1; tentatively, D is TRBD1 (5 bases). Germline lookup yields CDR1 LNHDA and CDR2 SQIVND (reference sequence). The CDR3 runs to 15 residues. V was cut by 3 bases and J by 2 bases, with 11 bases left in between.

Here the CDR3 DNA reads TGTGCCAGCAGCCCCAGGGGGGCTGGAAACACCATATATTTT. Amino acid sequence: CASSPRGAGNTIYF. V is TRBV7-6 and J is TRBJ1-3, with 7 bases identical to TRBD1. This CDR3 is 14 amino acids long. Germline V lookup: CDR1 SGHVS, CDR2 FNYEAQ. Trimming cost V 5 bases and J 2 bases; bases outside gene matches: 3.

The sample holds a few counts of this clone. V gene TRBV2 combines with J gene TRBJ1-4, with TRBD1 matching over 10 bases. The CDR3 covers 16 residues. The junction had 7 bases not matched to a gene; V was cut back by 5 bases and J by 4 bases. From germline, CDR1 is SNHLY and CDR2 FYNNEI. The CDR3 sequence is CASSLRQGADNEKLFF. CDR3 in DNA: TGTGCCAGCAGTCTCCGACAGGGGGCGGATAATGAAAAACTGTTTTTT. Looking up the rest from reference TRBV2 and TRBJ1-4 gives the full variable domain: EPEVTQTPSHQVTQMGQEVILRCVPISNHLYFYWYRQILGQKVEFLVSFYNNEISEKSEIFDDQFSVERPDGSNFTLKIRSTKLEDSAMYFCASSLRQGADNEKLFFGSGTQLSVL.

This chain connects TRBV9 to TRBJ2-2; weak D call: TRBD1 (6 bases). From germline, CDR1 is SGDLS and CDR2 YYNGEE. This CDR3 contains 16 residues. Trimming stripped 6 bases from V and 2 bases from J, with 17 bases between. The CDR3 protein is CASKPGQESNTGELFF. Here the CDR3 DNA reads TGTGCCAGCAAGCCGGGACAAGAAAGCAACACCGGGGAGCTGTTTTTT.

V gene TRBV7-6 combines with J gene TRBJ2-2, with 9 bases matching TRBD1. The germline gives CDR1 SGHVS, CDR2 FNYEAQ. The CDR3 sequence is 17 residues long. The V and J ends lost 5 bases and 3 bases, in that order; junction bases with no gene match: 10. The CDR3 DNA is TGTGCCAGCAGCGGAATACCGGGACAGGGCGACACCGGGGAGCTGTTTTTT. This encodes CASSGIPGQGDTGELFF.

V and J are TRBV5-1 and TRBJ2-3, with D perhaps assigned TRBD1 or TRBD2 (6 bases each). The CDR3 runs 13 residues. Germline CDR1 and CDR2: SGHRS and YFSETQ. Trimming stripped 5 bases from V and 3 bases from J, with 10 bases between. The CDR3 spells CASRPGATDTQYF. CDR3 in DNA: TGCGCCAGCAGGCCGGGGGCAACAGATACGCAGTATTTT.

The chain couples TRBV5-4 to TRBJ2-2; 8 positions agree with TRBD1. From germline, CDR1 is SGHNT and CDR2 YYREEE (reference sequence). J was trimmed by 2 bases and V by 2 bases; bases with no gene match: 5. CDR3 length: 16 amino acids. CDR3 nucleotides: TGTGCCAGCAGCTTTAACAGGGGGAGCAACACCGGGGAGCTGTTTTTT. Protein: CASSFNRGSNTGELFF.

The J gene is TRBJ2-6, the V gene TRBV2; TRBD1 aligns across 8 bases. The V segment lost 4 bases and the J segment 0 bases; nucleotides outside the gene matches: 11. The CDR3 is 19 amino acids. CDR1 and CDR2 (germline): SNHLY, FYNNEI. Here the CDR3 DNA reads TGTGCCAGCAGTGTCCGGGTCCCAGGGGGCCGCTCTGGGGCCAACGTCCTGACTTTC. It translates to CASSVRVPGGRSGANVLTF.

This chain joins TRBV27 and TRBJ2-1, with D hard to call. The CDR3 spans 13 residues. The V gene's germline CDR1 is MNHEY and CDR2 SMNVEV (reference sequence). The V end lost 3 bases, the J end lost 4 bases, and 7 bases lay between the germline ends. This CDR3 is CASSFGLYNEQFF. For the CDR3, the DNA is TGTGCCAGCAGTTTTGGCTTATACAATGAGCAGTTCTTC.

J is TRBJ1-6 and V is TRBV5-1, with TRBD1 identical over 8 bases. CDR3 size: 17 residues. The V and J ends lost 0 bases and 6 bases, in that order; junction bases with no gene match: 8. Germline-derived CDR1 and CDR2 are SGHRS and YFSETQ. The CDR3 sequence is CASSLGLTGDVNSPLHF. The CDR3 DNA is TGCGCCAGCAGCTTGGGGCTGACAGGGGATGTTAATTCACCCCTCCACTTT. Combining the CDR3 with reference TRBV5-1 and TRBJ1-6 gives the whole variable domain KAGVTQTPRYLIKTRGQQVTLSCSPISGHRSVSWYQQTPGQGLQFLFEYFSETQRNKGNFPGRFSGRQFSNSRSEMNVSTLELGDSALYLCASSLGLTGDVNSPLHFGNGTRLTVT.

The chain recombines TRBV2 with TRBJ2-2, with D perhaps matching TRBD1 (5 bases). The V end was cut by 3 bases, the J end by 6 bases, with 14 bases between. The CDR3 has 15 amino acids. CDR1 SNHLY and CDR2 FYNNEI come from the germline V gene. CDR3 residues: CASSDIGVLSGELFF. The CDR3 nucleotides are TGTGCCAGCAGTGACATAGGGGTGCTCTCCGGGGAGCTGTTTTTT.

V usage is TRBV6-5 and J usage is TRBJ1-1; D perhaps matches TRBD1 (6 bases). This CDR3 comprises 14 residues. From germline, CDR1 is MNHEY and CDR2 SVGAGI. Trimming shortened V by 2 bases and J by 6 bases, and 13 bases separated the two germline ends. For the CDR3, the DNA is TGTGCCAGCAGTTACCCCGGGGGGCCCCCTGAAGCTTTCTTT. It translates to CASSYPGGPPEAFF.

The genes are TRBV29-1 and TRBJ2-2; D not resolved. Trimming pared 7 bases from V and 1 base from J, leaving 13 bases between. The germline V gene encodes CDR1 SQVTM and CDR2 ANQGSEA. The length of the CDR3 is 14 residues. The CDR3 is CSAGSPVNTGELFF. The CDR3 nucleotides read TGCAGCGCCGGGTCCCCCGTGAACACCGGGGAGCTGTTTTTT.

The V gene is TRBV29-1, the J gene TRBJ1-1, with a tentative D call TRBD1 (6 bases). There are 12 residues in the CDR3. Trimming cost V 3 bases and J 9 bases, with 14 bases left between them. The germline CDR1 and CDR2 sequences are SQVTM and ANQGSEA. CDR3 DNA sequence: TGCAGCGTTGATGGAGGGGGAGTTAAAGCTTTCTTT. Its protein product is CSVDGGGVKAFF.

The chain links TRBV2 to TRBJ1-2; D unresolved. The ends were cut back, 6 bases at V and 4 bases at J, with 12 bases in the middle. CDR3 length: 13 residues. In germline, CDR1 is SNHLY, CDR2 FYNNEI. The CDR3 bases are TGTGCCAGCAGGGGGAACAGAGTCTATGGCTACACCTTC. It specifies CASRGNRVYGYTF.

V and J are TRBV15 and TRBJ2-3; tentatively, D is TRBD1 (6 bases). V lost 0 bases and J 4 bases, leaving 11 bases between the germline ends. The length of the CDR3 is 15 residues. Germline V gives CDR1 LNHNV, CDR2 YYDKDF (reference sequence). CDR3 bases: TGTGCCACCAGCAGAGATGGGGCAGGGGCAGATACGCAGTATTTT. Translated: CATSRDGAGADTQYF.

The chain couples TRBV6-6 to TRBJ2-7; 7 bases are a match to TRBD1. With 5 bases clipped from V and 12 bases from J, the junction kept 7 bases outside the gene matches. The CDR3 totals 11 residues. Germline-derived CDR1 and CDR2 are MNHNY and SVGAGI (reference sequence). This CDR3 reads CASSDRQGGYF. CDR3 bases: TGTGCCAGCAGTGATCGACAGGGCGGGTACTTC.

The chain links TRBV5-1 to TRBJ2-5, with D unclear. Trimming took off 1 base at V and 1 base at J, with 5 bases between the two ends. The CDR3 is 13 residues long. The V gene's germline CDR1 is SGHRS and CDR2 YFSETQ. The CDR3 here is CASSLWFQETQYF. Written as DNA, the CDR3 is TGCGCCAGCAGCTTGTGGTTCCAAGAGACCCAGTACTTC.

The genes are TRBV4-2 and TRBJ1-1; D is possibly TRBD1 (6 bases). The V gene's germline CDR1 is LGHNA and CDR2 YNFKEQ. The CDR3 totals 18 residues. V shed 3 bases and J shed 5 bases, with 25 bases lying between them. The CDR3 DNA follows: TGTGCCAGCAGCCATCCCAACGCGGCTGGGGGAGGGGGAACTGAAGCTTTCTTT. This sequence encodes CASSHPNAAGGGGTEAFF.

A few counts support this clone. The chain recombines TRBV14 with TRBJ2-5, with D maybe TRBD1 (5 bases). This CDR3 is 12 amino acids long. With 1 base removed from V and 9 bases from J, the gap between germline ends came to 9 bases. Per germline, CDR1 SGHDN and CDR2 FVKESK. CDR3 loop: CASSQGTTAQYF. The DNA for the CDR3 is TGTGCCAGCAGCCAAGGGACAACGGCCCAGTACTTC.

V and J are TRBV11-3 and TRBJ1-1; the match to TRBD1 covers 9 bases. This CDR3 region has 15 residues. The ends lost 2 bases at V and 5 bases at J; junction bases unmatched: 6. Per the germline V gene, CDR1 is SGHNT and CDR2 is YENEEA. DNA of the CDR3: TGTGCCAGCAGCTTATATGGACAGGGGCGTACTGAAGCTTTCTTT. Translation gives CASSLYGQGRTEAFF.

The gene calls are TRBV7-8 and TRBJ2-4, with 10 bases that match TRBD2. Trimming took 5 bases from V and 9 from J; bases not matched to a gene: 22. The CDR3 runs 19 residues. From germline, CDR1 is SGHVS and CDR2 FQNEAQ. The CDR3 reads CASSLPYGAPSGGNIIQYF. DNA of the CDR3: TGTGCCAGCAGCCTTCCTTATGGGGCCCCTAGCGGGGGAAACATCATTCAGTACTTC.

This chain connects TRBV7-9 to TRBJ1-1, with no clear D. This CDR3 comprises 13 residues. Trimming took 6 bases from V and 0 from J, leaving 8 bases between them. Germline values: CDR1 SEHNR, CDR2 FQNEAQ (reference sequence). The CDR3 DNA sequence: TGTGCCAGCAGTCCTCAGCTGAACACTGAAGCTTTCTTT. It specifies CASSPQLNTEAFF. Variable domain in full (rest from reference TRBV7-9 and TRBJ1-1): DTGVSQNPRHKITKRGQNVTFRCDPISEHNRLYWYRQTLGQGPEFLTYFQNEAQLEKSRLLSDRFSAERPKGSFSTLEIQRTEQGDSAMYLCASSPQLNTEAFFGQGTRLTVV.

The chain combines TRBV28 with TRBJ2-7; D possibly corresponds to TRBD1 (7 bases). CDR3 length: 17 residues. From germline, CDR1 is MDHEN and CDR2 SYDVKM. V was clipped by 2 bases and J by 4 bases, with 21 bases between them. For the CDR3, the DNA is TGTGCCAGCAGTTTAGGAGGGGGCAAGGTCAACCTTTACGAGCAGTACTTC. Encoded protein: CASSLGGGKVNLYEQYF.

J is TRBJ2-1 and V is TRBV10-3; 7 nucleotides align to TRBD1. V dropped 7 bases and J dropped 5; count of bases not matched to a gene: 8. The CDR3 loop spans 14 amino acids. From germline, CDR1 is ENHRY and CDR2 SYGVKD. The CDR3 protein is CAIKKQGSDNEQFF. CDR3 DNA sequence: TGTGCCATCAAGAAACAGGGGTCGGACAATGAGCAGTTCTTC.

The rearrangement links TRBV28 to TRBJ1-2; D remains ambiguous. Germline lookup yields CDR1 MDHEN and CDR2 SYDVKM. Trimming cost V 7 bases and J 5 bases, with 17 bases left between them. This CDR3 is 14 amino acids long. CDR3 sequence: CASTPALARYGYTF. In DNA, the CDR3 is TGTGCCAGCACCCCAGCCTTAGCCAGATATGGCTACACCTTC.

This chain uses TRBV6-5 with TRBJ1-5; D call uncertain. V lost 8 bases and J lost 4, with 9 bases in between. The CDR3 has 12 residues. Germline V lookup: CDR1 MNHEY, CDR2 SVGAGI. The CDR3, as DNA: TGTGCCAGCGGCCGGGAGAATCAGCCCCAGCATTTT. It specifies CASGRENQPQHF.

This clone was detected a few times. The rearrangement uses TRBV7-2 and TRBJ1-2, with unresolved D. This CDR3 has 11 amino acids. Trimming removed 5 bases from V and 8 bases from J, with 9 bases in between. Germline values: CDR1 SGHTA, CDR2 FQGNSA. The CDR3, as DNA: TGTGCCAGCAGCAGGGTTTGGGGCTACACCTTC. Translated, it gives CASSRVWGYTF.